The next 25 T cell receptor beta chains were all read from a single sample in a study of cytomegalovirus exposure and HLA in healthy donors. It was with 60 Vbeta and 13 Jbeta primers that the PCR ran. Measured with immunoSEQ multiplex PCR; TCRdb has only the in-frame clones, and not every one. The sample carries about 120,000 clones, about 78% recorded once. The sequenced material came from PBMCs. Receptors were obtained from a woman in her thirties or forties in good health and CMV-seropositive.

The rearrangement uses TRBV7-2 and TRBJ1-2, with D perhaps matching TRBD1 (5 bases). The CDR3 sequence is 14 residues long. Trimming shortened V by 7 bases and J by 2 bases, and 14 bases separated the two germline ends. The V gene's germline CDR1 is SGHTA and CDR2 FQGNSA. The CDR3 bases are TGTGCCAGCAACAATGAAGGGGTGAACTATGGCTACACCTTC. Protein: CASNNEGVNYGYTF.

The CDR3 reads CASSFPGQGARNEQYF. CDR3 coding DNA: TGTGCCAGCAGCTTCCCGGGACAGGGGGCGAGGAACGAGCAGTACTTC. This chain links TRBV5-4 with TRBJ2-7; 12 positions agree with TRBD1. The germline V gene has CDR1 SGHNT and CDR2 YYREEE (reference sequence). The junction had 8 bases not matched to a gene; V was cut back by 2 bases and J by 5 bases. The CDR3 length is 16 residues.

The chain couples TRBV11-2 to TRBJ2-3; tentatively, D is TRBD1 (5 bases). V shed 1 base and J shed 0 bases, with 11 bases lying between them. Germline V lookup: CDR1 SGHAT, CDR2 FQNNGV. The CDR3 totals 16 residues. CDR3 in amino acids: CASSLGQLLSTDTQYF. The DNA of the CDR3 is TGTGCCAGCAGCTTAGGACAGCTATTGAGCACAGATACGCAGTATTTT.

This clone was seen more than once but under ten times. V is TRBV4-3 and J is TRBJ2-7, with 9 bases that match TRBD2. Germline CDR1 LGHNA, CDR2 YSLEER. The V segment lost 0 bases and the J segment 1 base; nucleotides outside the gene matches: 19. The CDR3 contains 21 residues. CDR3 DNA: TGCGCCAGCAGCCAAGATCTAATCGGTTGGAAGGCTAGCGGGGATTCCTACGAGCAGTACTTC. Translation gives CASSQDLIGWKASGDSYEQYF.

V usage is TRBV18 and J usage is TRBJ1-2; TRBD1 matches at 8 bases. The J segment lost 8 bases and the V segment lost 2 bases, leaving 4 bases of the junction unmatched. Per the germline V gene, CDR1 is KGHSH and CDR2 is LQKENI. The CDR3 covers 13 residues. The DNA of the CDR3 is TGTGCCAGCTCACCAGGCGACAGGGGAGGCTACACCTTC. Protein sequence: CASSPGDRGGYTF.

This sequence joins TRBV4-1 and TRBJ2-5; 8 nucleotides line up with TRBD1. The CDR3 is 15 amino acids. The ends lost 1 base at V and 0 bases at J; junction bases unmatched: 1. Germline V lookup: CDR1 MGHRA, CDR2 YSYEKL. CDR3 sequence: CASSQGDRNQETQYF. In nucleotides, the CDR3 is TGCGCCAGCAGCCAAGGGGACAGGAACCAAGAGACCCAGTACTTC.

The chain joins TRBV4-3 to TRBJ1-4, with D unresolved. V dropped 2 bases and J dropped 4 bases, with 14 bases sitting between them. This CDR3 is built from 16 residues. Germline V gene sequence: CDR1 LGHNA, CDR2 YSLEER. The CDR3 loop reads CASSQSPLGGNEKLFF. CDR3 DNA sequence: TGCGCCAGCAGCCAAAGCCCTCTGGGAGGTAATGAAAAACTGTTTTTT.

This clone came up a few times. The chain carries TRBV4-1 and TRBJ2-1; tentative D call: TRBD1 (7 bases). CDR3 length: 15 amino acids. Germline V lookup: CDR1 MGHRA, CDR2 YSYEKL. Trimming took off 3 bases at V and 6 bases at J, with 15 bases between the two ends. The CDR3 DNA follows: TGCGCCAGCAGCCAGGAGGGGGCGAGTTCCAATGAGCAGTTCTTC. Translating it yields CASSQEGASSNEQFF.

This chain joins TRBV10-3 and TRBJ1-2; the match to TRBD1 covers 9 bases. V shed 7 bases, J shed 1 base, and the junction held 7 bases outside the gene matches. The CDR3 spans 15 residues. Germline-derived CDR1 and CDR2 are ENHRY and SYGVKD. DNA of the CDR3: TGTGCCATCACTAGGGACAGGGCCGGTAACTATGGCTACACCTTC. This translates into CAITRDRAGNYGYTF.

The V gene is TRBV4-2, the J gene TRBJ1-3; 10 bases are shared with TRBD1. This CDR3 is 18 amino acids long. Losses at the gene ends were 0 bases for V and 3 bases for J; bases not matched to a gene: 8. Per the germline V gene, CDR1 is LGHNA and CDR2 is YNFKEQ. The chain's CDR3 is CASSQERDRGLDGNTIYF. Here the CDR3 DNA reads TGTGCCAGCAGCCAAGAACGGGACAGGGGCCTAGATGGAAACACCATATATTTT.

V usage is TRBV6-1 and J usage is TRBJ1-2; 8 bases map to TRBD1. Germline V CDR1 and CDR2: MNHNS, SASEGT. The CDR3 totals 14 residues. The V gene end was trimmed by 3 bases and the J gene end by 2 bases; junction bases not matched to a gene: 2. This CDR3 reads CASSDWTGNYGYTF. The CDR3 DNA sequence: TGTGCCAGCAGTGATTGGACAGGGAACTATGGCTACACCTTC.

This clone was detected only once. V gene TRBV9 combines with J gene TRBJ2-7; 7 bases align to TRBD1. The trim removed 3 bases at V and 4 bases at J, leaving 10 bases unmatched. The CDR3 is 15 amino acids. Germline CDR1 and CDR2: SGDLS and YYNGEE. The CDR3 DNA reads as TGTGCCAGCAGCGGAGCCAGGGGGTCCCTATACGAGCAGTACTTC. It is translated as CASSGARGSLYEQYF.

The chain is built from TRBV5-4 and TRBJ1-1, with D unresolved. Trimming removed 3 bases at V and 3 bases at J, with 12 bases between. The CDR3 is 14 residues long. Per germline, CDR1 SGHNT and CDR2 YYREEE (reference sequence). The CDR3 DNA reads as TGTGCCAGCAGCTCCCCAAGGGAGGACACTGAAGCTTTCTTT. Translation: CASSSPREDTEAFF.

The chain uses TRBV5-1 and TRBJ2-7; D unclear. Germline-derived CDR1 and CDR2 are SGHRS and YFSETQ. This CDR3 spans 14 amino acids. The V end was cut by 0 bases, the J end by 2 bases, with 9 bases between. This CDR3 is CASSLAADTYEQYF. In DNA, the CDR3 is TGCGCCAGCAGCTTGGCGGCGGATACCTACGAGCAGTACTTC. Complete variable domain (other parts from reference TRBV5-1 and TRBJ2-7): KAGVTQTPRYLIKTRGQQVTLSCSPISGHRSVSWYQQTPGQGLQFLFEYFSETQRNKGNFPGRFSGRQFSNSRSEMNVSTLELGDSALYLCASSLAADTYEQYFGPGTRLTVT.

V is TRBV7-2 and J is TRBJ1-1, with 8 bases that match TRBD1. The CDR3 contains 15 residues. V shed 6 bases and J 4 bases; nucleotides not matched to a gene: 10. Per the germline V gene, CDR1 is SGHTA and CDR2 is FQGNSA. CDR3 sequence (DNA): TGTGCCAGCAGTTCCTCGACAGGGGTGGGCACTGAAGCTTTCTTT. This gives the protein CASSSSTGVGTEAFF.

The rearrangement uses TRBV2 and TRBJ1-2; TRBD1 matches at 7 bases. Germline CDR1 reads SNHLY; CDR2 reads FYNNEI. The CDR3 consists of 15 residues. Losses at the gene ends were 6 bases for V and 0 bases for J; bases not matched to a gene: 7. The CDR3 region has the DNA TGTGCCAGCAGGGAGCAACAGGGGTCTAACTATGGCTACACCTTC. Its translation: CASREQQGSNYGYTF.

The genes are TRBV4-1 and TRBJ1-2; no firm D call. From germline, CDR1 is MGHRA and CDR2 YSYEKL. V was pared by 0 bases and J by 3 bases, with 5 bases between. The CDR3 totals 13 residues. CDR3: CASSQEQHYGYTF. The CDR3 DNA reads TGCGCCAGCAGCCAAGAACAGCACTATGGCTACACCTTC.

CDR3 amino acids: CASRQQGLDSPLHF. DNA of the CDR3: TGTGCCAGCAGACAACAGGGGTTGGATTCACCCCTCCACTTT. This chain uses TRBV14 with TRBJ1-6; 7 nucleotides align to TRBD1. CDR1 and CDR2 (germline): SGHDN, FVKESK. This CDR3 is built from 14 residues. The ends lost 6 bases at V and 8 bases at J; junction bases unmatched: 7.

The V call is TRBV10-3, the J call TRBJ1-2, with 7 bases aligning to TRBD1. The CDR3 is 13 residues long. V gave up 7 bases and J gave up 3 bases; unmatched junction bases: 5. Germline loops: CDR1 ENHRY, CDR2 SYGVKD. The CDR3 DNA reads TGTGCCATCACCGACAGGGAGGACTATGGCTACACCTTC. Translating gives CAITDREDYGYTF.

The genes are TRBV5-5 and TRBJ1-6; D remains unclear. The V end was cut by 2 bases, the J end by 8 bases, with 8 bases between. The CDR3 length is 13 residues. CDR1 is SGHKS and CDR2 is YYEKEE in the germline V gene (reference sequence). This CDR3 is CASSFDRDSPLHF. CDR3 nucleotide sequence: TGTGCCAGCAGCTTCGACCGGGATTCACCCCTCCACTTT. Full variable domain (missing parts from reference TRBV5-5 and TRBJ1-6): DAGVTQSPTHLIKTRGQQVTLRCSPISGHKSVSWYQQVLGQGPQFIFQYYEKEERGRGNFPDRFSARQFPNYSSELNVNALLLGDSALYLCASSFDRDSPLHFGNGTRLTVT.

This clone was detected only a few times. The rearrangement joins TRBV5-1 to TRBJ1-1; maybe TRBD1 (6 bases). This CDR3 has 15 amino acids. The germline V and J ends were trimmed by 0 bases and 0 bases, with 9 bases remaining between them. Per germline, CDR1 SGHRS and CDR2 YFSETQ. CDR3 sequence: CASSLGTGLNTEAFF. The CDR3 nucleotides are TGCGCCAGCAGCTTGGGAACAGGGTTGAACACTGAAGCTTTCTTT.

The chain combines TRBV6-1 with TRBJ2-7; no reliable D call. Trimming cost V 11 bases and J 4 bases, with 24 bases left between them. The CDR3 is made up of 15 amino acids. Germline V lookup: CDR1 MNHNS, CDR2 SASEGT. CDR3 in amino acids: CAVRRLGSEAYEQYF. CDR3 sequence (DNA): TGTGCCGTCCGAAGATTAGGTTCGGAAGCGTACGAGCAGTACTTC.

The CDR3 bases are TGTGCCAGCAGACCCCCGGGGGGGAGATACGAGCAGTACTTC. Translation: CASRPPGGRYEQYF. This chain joins TRBV7-9 and TRBJ2-7; 8 positions match TRBD2. The CDR3 runs to 14 residues. V lost 6 bases to trimming and J lost 4 bases; unmatched junction nucleotides: 8. Germline CDR1 is SEHNR and CDR2 is FQNEAQ (reference sequence).

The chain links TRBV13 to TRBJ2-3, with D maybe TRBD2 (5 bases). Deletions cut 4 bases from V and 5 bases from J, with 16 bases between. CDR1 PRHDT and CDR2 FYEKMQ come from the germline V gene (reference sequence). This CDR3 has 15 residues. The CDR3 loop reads CASSSVSGGIDTQYF. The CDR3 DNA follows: TGTGCCAGCAGCTCCGTAAGCGGAGGTATAGATACGCAGTATTTT.

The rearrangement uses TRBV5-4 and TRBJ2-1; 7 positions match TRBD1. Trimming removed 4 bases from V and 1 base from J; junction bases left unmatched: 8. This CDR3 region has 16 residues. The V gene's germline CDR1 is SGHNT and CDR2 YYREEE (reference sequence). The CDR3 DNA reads TGTGCCAGCAGCACCGGACAGGTCCCGTCCTACAATGAGCAGTTCTTC. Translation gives CASSTGQVPSYNEQFF.